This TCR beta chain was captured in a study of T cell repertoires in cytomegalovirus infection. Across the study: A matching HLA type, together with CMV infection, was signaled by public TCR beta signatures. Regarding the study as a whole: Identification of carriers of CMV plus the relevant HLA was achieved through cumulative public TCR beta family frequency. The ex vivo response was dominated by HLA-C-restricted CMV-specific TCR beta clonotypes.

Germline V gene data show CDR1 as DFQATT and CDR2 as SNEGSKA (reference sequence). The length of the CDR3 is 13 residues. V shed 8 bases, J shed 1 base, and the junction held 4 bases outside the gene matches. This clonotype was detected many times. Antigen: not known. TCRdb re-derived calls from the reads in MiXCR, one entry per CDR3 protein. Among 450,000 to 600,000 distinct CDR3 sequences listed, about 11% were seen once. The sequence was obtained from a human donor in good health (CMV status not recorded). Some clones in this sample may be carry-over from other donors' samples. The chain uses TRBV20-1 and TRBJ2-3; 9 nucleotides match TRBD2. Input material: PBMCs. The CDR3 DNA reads TGCAGTCCCTCTAGCGGGGGCACAGATACGCAGTATTTT. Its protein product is CSPSSGGTDTQYF.